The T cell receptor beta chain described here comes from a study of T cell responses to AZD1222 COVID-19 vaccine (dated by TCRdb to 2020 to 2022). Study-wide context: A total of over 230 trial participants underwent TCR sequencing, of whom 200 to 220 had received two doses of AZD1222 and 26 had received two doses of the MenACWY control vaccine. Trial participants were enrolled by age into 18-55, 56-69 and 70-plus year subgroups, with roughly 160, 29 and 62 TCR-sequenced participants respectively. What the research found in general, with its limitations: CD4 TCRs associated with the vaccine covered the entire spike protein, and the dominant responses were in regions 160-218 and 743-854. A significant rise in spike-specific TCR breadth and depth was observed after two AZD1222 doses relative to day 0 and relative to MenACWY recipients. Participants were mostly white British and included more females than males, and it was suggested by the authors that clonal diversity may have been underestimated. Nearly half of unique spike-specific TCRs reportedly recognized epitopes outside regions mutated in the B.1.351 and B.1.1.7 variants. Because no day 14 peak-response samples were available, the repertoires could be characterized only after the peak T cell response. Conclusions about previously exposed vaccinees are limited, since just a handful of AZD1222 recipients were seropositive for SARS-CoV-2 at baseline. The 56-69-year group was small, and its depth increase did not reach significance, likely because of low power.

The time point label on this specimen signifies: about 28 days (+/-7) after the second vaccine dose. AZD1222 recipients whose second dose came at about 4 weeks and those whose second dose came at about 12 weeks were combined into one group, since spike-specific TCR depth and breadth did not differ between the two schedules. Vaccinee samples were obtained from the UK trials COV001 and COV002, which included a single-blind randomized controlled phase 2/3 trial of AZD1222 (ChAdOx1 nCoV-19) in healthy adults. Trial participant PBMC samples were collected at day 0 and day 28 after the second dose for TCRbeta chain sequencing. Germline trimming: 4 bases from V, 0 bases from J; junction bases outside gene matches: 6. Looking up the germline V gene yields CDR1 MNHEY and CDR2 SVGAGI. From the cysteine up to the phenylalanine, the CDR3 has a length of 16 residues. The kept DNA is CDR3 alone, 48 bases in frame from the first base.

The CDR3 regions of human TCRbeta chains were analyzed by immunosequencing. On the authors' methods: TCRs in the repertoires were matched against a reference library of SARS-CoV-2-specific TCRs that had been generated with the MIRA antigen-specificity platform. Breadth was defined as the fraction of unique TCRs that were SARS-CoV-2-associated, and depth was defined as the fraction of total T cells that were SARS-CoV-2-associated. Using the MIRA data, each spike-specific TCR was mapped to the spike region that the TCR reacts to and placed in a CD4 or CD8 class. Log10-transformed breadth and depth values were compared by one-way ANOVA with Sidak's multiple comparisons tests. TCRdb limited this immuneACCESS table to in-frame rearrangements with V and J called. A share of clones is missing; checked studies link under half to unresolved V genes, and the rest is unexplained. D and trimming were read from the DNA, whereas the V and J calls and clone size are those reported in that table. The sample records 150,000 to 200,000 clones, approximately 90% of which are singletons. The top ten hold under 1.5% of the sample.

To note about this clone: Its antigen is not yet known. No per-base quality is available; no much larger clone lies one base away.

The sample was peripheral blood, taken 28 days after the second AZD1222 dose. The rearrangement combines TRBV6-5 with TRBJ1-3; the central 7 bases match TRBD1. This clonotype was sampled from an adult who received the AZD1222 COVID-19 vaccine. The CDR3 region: CASSFQGQSSGNTIYF. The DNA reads TGTGCCAGCAGTTTCCAGGGACAGAGCTCTGGAAACACCATATATTTT.